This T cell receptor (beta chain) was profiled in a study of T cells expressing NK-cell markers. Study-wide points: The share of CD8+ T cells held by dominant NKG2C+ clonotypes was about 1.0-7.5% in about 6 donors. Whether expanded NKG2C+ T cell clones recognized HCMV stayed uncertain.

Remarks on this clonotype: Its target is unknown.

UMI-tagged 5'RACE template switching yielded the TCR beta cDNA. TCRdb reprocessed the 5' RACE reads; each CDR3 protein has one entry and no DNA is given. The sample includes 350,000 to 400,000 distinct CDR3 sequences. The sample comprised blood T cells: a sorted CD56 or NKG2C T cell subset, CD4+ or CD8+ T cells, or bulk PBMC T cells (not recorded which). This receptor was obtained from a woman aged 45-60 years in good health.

The CDR3 protein is CSVASAMETQYF. The chain is built from TRBV29-1 and TRBJ2-5; TCRdb picks TRBD2, but there is no DNA to check that call. The CDR3 contains 12 residues. Germline-derived CDR1 and CDR2 are SQVTM and ANQGSEA.